This paragraph reports one T cell receptor beta chain. No cognate antigen has been identified for it. The record has no base qualities; no much larger clone is one base away. The treatment or condition label for this specimen denotes: some 20 received Ad26.COV2.S at low or high dose, single or two shots; about 5 received placebo; per-sample allocation not given. Repertoires of vaccine and placebo recipients were sequenced from samples collected on day 63 after the first injection. In Cohort 1b, about two dozen adults aged 18-55 years were enrolled at a single site in Boston, USA, between 29 July and 7 August 2020. Ad26.COV2.S was a replication-incompetent adenovirus type 26 vector that expressed a prefusion-stabilized SARS-CoV-2 spike protein derived from the original Wuhan strain. These data come from a study of Ad26.COV2.S vaccination and SARS-CoV-2 variants (dated by TCRdb to 2020 to 2022). Study-wide context: Donors in the vaccine arm were drawn from COV1001, a phase I-IIa trial of Ad26.COV2.S in healthy adults that was multicentre, randomized, double-blind and placebo-controlled. Participants in the trial were split at random into five groups of five each, receiving low-dose or high-dose Ad26.COV2.S once or twice, or else placebo on both occasions. Investigators remained blinded to trial group allocation during experiments and outcome assessment. Sequencing of the TCRbeta repertoire served to evaluate the specificity and breadth of SARS-CoV-2-reactive T cell receptors following Ad26.COV2.S vaccination. Ad26.COV2.S was administered intramuscularly at 5 x 10^10 or 1 x 10^11 viral particles, either as a single shot or as two shots given 56 days apart. A total of approximately 30 samples were included in the TCR-sequenced set, comprising some 20 Ad26.COV2.S vaccine recipients, 5 placebo recipients and 8 SARS-CoV-2 convalescent individuals.

Between the V and J ends, shortened by 5 bases and 3 bases respectively, the junction contains 11 bases. Spanning cysteine to phenylalanine, the CDR3 consists of 13 amino acids. Kept here is only the CDR3 DNA, which spans 39 bases and is read in frame from base 1. The germline V gene (reference sequence) gives CDR1 as LNHDA and CDR2 as SQIVND. Beyond this particular receptor, the publication reports: Vaccine and placebo recipients had similar non-spike TCR breadth, a finding consistent with the vaccine containing only spike. The study was not powered to compare responses between vaccine doses or regimens. After vaccination, substantial breadth of spike-specific CD8+ and CD4+ T cell responses was reported. The authors noted that total T cell responses may have been underestimated by the TCR breadth and depth analyses. Higher spike-specific TCR breadth was observed in Ad26.COV2.S recipients than in placebo recipients (P = 0.0014).

The immunoSEQ Assay was used to sequence TCRbeta CDR3 regions. After extraction, genomic DNA underwent amplification by bias-controlled multiplex PCR, followed by high-throughput sequencing. The authors' analysis ran thus. To quantify the absolute abundance of every unique TCRbeta CDR3 region, sequences were collapsed and filtered. T cell fraction was estimated by normalizing TCRbeta template counts to usable DNA, which was measured by amplifying reference genes present in all nucleated cells. Repertoire TCRs were annotated as SARS-CoV-2-specific by exact matching of V gene, CDR3 amino acid sequence and J gene to a known reactive TCR set. The reference SARS-CoV-2 TCR set was obtained from MIRA and was filtered for enrichment in COVID-19-positive ImmuneCODE repertoires, whereby public or cross-reactive TCRs were removed. Drawing on the MIRA antigens, annotated TCRs were analysed further at the level of specific ORF or position within ORF. Depth was the summed frequency of annotated unique rearrangements, while breadth was defined as annotated unique rearrangements over total unique productive rearrangements. Two-sided Wilcoxon rank-sum tests were applied when comparing TCR breadth between groups. Not all clones reach the TCRdb copy of this immuneACCESS table, which keeps in-frame sequences only. Checked studies attribute under half of the gap to unresolved V genes and leave the rest unexplained. V and J calls and clone size come straight from that table; D and trimming were deduced from the DNA. Present in this sample are about 350,000 clones, 88% of which were seen just once. Together, the top ten hold 6.4% of the sample.

The receptor comes from a person aged 18-65 years who received the Ad26.COV2.S COVID-19 vaccine or a placebo. Here the chain combines TRBV19 and TRBJ2-7, with the D gene possibly TRBD1 or TRBD2, each one fitting 5 bases. The sequences come from peripheral blood, collected in a trial of Ad26.COV2.S vaccine versus placebo. In nucleotide form, the sequence is TGTGCCAGTAGTGGGGCGCGGGTCTACGAGCAGTACTTC. Translated, it reads CASSGARVYEQYF. Extended through the reference TRBV19 and TRBJ2-7 proteins, this CDR3 yields the full variable domain: DGGITQSPKYLFRKEGQNVTLSCEQNLNHDAMYWYRQDPGQGLRLIYYSQIVNDFQKGDIAEGYSVSREKKESFPLTVTSAQKNPTAFYLCASSGARVYEQYFGPGTRLTVT.